The next 27 T cell receptor beta chains were all read from a single sample in a study of blood T cell repertoires in COVID-19. The data were produced by immunoSEQ multiplex PCR, yet TCRdb's version contains in-frame clones alone and is incomplete. This sample has about 270,000 clones, with about nine tenths found just once. Sample: PBMCs or T cells enriched from blood (not recorded which). These receptors all come from a woman in her forties or fifties who had recovered from COVID-19.

This clone was found once. The chain employs TRBV12-3 or TRBV12-4 and TRBJ1-4; a weak D match, TRBD1 (5 bases). Deletions cut 6 bases from V and 8 bases from J, with 13 bases between. The CDR3 has 13 amino acids. CDR3 DNA sequence: TGTGCCAGCAGCATCGACAGAGGAGAAAAACTGTTTTTT. Residues: CASSIDRGEKLFF.

The chain combines TRBV9 with TRBJ2-3; 11 bases align to TRBD2. Germline trimming cut 1 base from V and 4 bases from J; bases unmatched to any gene: 5. The CDR3 extends over 16 amino acids. Germline V CDR1 and CDR2: SGDLS, YYNGEE. CDR3 nucleotide sequence: TGTGCCAGCAGCGTATTCTTAGCGGGAGGGCCAGATACGCAGTATTTT. Translated: CASSVFLAGGPDTQYF.

There are a few counts of this clone. This rearrangement joins TRBV30 to TRBJ2-3; 8 bases fit TRBD2. The V gene's germline CDR1 is GTSNPN and CDR2 SVGIG (reference sequence). The J segment lost 4 bases and the V segment lost 8 bases, leaving 8 bases of the junction unmatched. CDR3 length equals 13 residues. CDR3 residues: CAGGAGAADTQYF. For the CDR3, the DNA is TGTGCCGGAGGAGCGGGAGCGGCAGATACGCAGTATTTT.

This clone occurred a few times. The V and J genes are TRBV9 and TRBJ1-5; TRBD1 matches at 9 bases. Trimming removed 8 bases from V and 6 bases from J; junction bases left unmatched: 6. Germline CDR1 and CDR2: SGDLS and YYNGEE. The CDR3 consists of 13 residues. For the CDR3, the DNA is TGTGCCAGAACAGGGGGCCCTTGTCAGCCCCAGCATTTT. Protein product: CARTGGPCQPQHF. Combining the CDR3 with reference TRBV9 and TRBJ1-5 gives the whole variable domain DSGVTQTPKHLITATGQRVTLRCSPRSGDLSVYWYQQSLDQGLQFLIQYYNGEERAKGNILERFSAQQFPDLHSELNLSSLELGDSALYFCARTGGPCQPQHFGDGTRLSIL.

J is TRBJ1-5 and V is TRBV6-2 or TRBV6-3; possible D gene TRBD1, 5 bases. The CDR3 extends over 14 amino acids. The V end lost 5 bases, the J end lost 2 bases, and 10 bases lay between the germline ends. CDR1 and CDR2 (germline): MNHEY, SVGEGT. DNA of the CDR3: TGTGCCAGCAGTACAATCAGGGGCAATCAGCCCCAGCATTTT. It is translated as CASSTIRGNQPQHF.

The chain carries TRBV30 and TRBJ1-4; 9 bases fit TRBD1. Germline lookup yields CDR1 GTSNPN and CDR2 SVGIG (reference sequence). This CDR3 has 14 amino acids. V was clipped by 0 bases and J by 10 bases; unmatched bases: 6. CDR3 nucleotides: TGTGCCTGGAGTGTCAACAGGGGGCTAGGAAAACTGTTTTTT. Protein product: CAWSVNRGLGKLFF.

V gene TRBV25-1 combines with J gene TRBJ1-3, with D possibly matching TRBD1 (5 bases). Germline values: CDR1 MGHDK, CDR2 SYGVNS. V lost 7 bases, J lost 0 bases, and 19 bases lay in between. CDR3 length equals 17 residues. The CDR3 loop reads CASKKGDFSSSGNTIYF. CDR3 DNA sequence: TGTGCCAGCAAGAAAGGGGATTTCAGCAGCTCTGGAAACACCATATATTTT.

This clone came up once. The chain employs TRBV10-3 and TRBJ2-7, with D possibly TRBD2 on 5 matching bases. Germline V CDR1 and CDR2: ENHRY, SYGVKD. This CDR3 spans 11 amino acids. The chain's CDR3 is CGRLFLYEQYF. The CDR3 coding sequence is TGTGGGAGGCTGTTCCTCTACGAGCAGTACTTC.

The chain carries TRBV28 and TRBJ2-7; 8 bases fit TRBD1. This CDR3 contains 14 residues. In germline, CDR1 is MDHEN, CDR2 SYDVKM. The V segment lost 5 bases and the J segment 3 bases; nucleotides outside the gene matches: 6. CDR3 sequence: CASSPGTGIYEQYF. CDR3 nucleotides: TGTGCCAGCAGTCCCGGGACAGGTATCTACGAGCAGTACTTC. Full variable domain (outside the CDR3, taken from reference TRBV28 and TRBJ2-7): DVKVTQSSRYLVKRTGEKVFLECVQDMDHENMFWYRQDPGLGLRLIYFSYDVKMKEKGDIPEGYSVSREKKERFSLILESASTNQTSMYLCASSPGTGIYEQYFGPGTRLTVT.

The genes are TRBV15 and TRBJ2-7; D not resolved. The CDR3 is 15 amino acids. The ends were cut back, 3 bases at V and 3 bases at J, with 15 bases in the middle. Per the germline V gene, CDR1 is LNHNV and CDR2 is YYDKDF (reference sequence). CDR3 loop: CATSSATGRSYEQYF. CDR3 coding DNA: TGTGCCACCAGCAGCGCCACCGGTAGGAGCTACGAGCAGTACTTC.

This clone was seen a single time. The chain couples TRBV20-1 to TRBJ2-5, with D perhaps matching TRBD1 (5 bases). CDR1 is DFQATT, CDR2 SNEGSKA, per germline (reference sequence). CDR3 length equals 13 residues. The germline V and J ends were trimmed by 3 bases and 6 bases, with 14 bases remaining between them. CDR3 sequence (DNA): TGCAGTGCTAGTGGGGCCGCCTTGAAGACCCAGTACTTC. It yields the protein CSASGAALKTQYF.

The chain is built from TRBV11-2 and TRBJ2-7; the D gene is possibly TRBD2 (6 bases). V was shortened by 5 bases and J by 2 bases, with 10 bases between the two germline ends. Germline V gives CDR1 SGHAT, CDR2 FQNNGV. The CDR3 consists of 13 residues. The CDR3 region has the DNA TGTGCCAGCAGCGTGGGACTCGCCTACGAGCAGTACTTC. This sequence encodes CASSVGLAYEQYF.

A word on this clone: Compared with germline, one end of the junction differs, possibly owing to a read error. The chain recombines TRBV14 with TRBJ2-5, with TRBD2 identical over 10 bases. Germline-derived CDR1 and CDR2 are SGHDN and FVKESK. The CDR3 covers 15 residues. The CDR3 region is CASGHGLAAGETQYF. The CDR3 DNA is TGTGCCAGCGGCCACGGACTAGCGGCAGGAGAGACCCAGTACTTC.

The chain joins TRBV7-9 to TRBJ2-1; 12 bases align to TRBD2. The CDR3 loop spans 16 amino acids. Looked up from germline, CDR1 is SEHNR and CDR2 is FQNEAQ (reference sequence). Germline trimming cut 3 bases from V and 4 bases from J; bases unmatched to any gene: 4. CDR3 DNA: TGTGCCAGCAGCTTCTGGACTAGCGGGACTTACAATGAGCAGTTCTTC. Translated: CASSFWTSGTYNEQFF. Supplemented by reference TRBV7-9 and TRBJ2-1, the full variable domain reads DTGVSQNPRHKITKRGQNVTFRCDPISEHNRLYWYRQTLGQGPEFLTYFQNEAQLEKSRLLSDRFSAERPKGSFSTLEIQRTEQGDSAMYLCASSFWTSGTYNEQFFGPGTRLTVL.

The rearrangement joins TRBV2 to TRBJ1-4; 12 bases are a match to TRBD1. This CDR3 region has 17 residues. Trimming at V came to 5 bases and at J to 8 bases, leaving 12 bases not matched to a gene. Germline lookup yields CDR1 SNHLY and CDR2 FYNNEI. The CDR3 DNA follows: TGTGCCAGCAGTACCGGGACAGGGGGCTCGGGCCAGGAAAAACTGTTTTTT. Residues: CASSTGTGGSGQEKLFF.

The CDR3 bases are TGTGCCAGCAGCTCCCGGGACAGGGGTGGGTCTCAGCCCCAGCATTTT. Protein sequence: CASSSRDRGGSQPQHF. The V gene is TRBV7-8, the J gene TRBJ1-5, with 10 positions matching TRBD1. V dropped 4 bases and J dropped 6; count of bases not matched to a gene: 9. The V gene's germline CDR1 is SGHVS and CDR2 FQNEAQ. The CDR3 has 16 residues.

The rearrangement uses TRBV4-1 and TRBJ1-1, with D hard to call. The CDR3 spans 14 residues. CDR1 and CDR2 (germline): MGHRA, YSYEKL. With 5 bases removed from V and 1 base from J, the gap between germline ends came to 11 bases. This CDR3 is CASSSTWANTEAFF. The CDR3, as DNA: TGCGCCAGCAGCTCTACCTGGGCGAACACTGAAGCTTTCTTT.

V and J are TRBV10-1 and TRBJ1-6; D unclear. Germline CDR1 and CDR2: WNHNN and SYGVQD (reference sequence). V lost 3 bases and J lost 10, with 13 bases in between. The CDR3 extends over 14 amino acids. Written as DNA, the CDR3 is TGCGCCAGCAGTGATGGAGGTGCTCGATCACCCCTCCACTTT. It yields the protein CASSDGGARSPLHF.

This clone has just one count. V gene TRBV27 combines with J gene TRBJ2-1, with 8 bases lining up with TRBD2. The CDR3 is 14 residues long. V lost 4 bases, J lost 3 bases, and 2 bases stayed unmatched. Looked up from germline, CDR1 is MNHEY and CDR2 is SMNVEV (reference sequence). CDR3 protein: CASSWAGGYNEQFF. In DNA, the CDR3 is TGTGCCAGCAGTTGGGCGGGAGGCTACAATGAGCAGTTCTTC.

This chain joins TRBV7-2 and TRBJ1-1; 8 bases align to TRBD1. The CDR3 length is 15 residues. CDR1 and CDR2 (germline): SGHTA, FQGNSA. V shed 5 bases and J 4 bases; nucleotides not matched to a gene: 9. The CDR3 protein is CASSKGQAMLTEAFF. CDR3 nucleotide sequence: TGTGCCAGCAGCAAGGGACAGGCAATGCTCACTGAAGCTTTCTTT. The entire variable domain, with the rest obtained from reference TRBV7-2 and TRBJ1-1, is as follows: GAGVSQSPSNKVTEKGKDVELRCDPISGHTALYWYRQSLGQGLEFLIYFQGNSAPDKSGLPSDRFSAERTGGSVSTLTIQRTQQEDSAVYLCASSKGQAMLTEAFFGQGTRLTVV.

This chain joins TRBV5-1 and TRBJ1-2; 8 bases match TRBD1. Germline V gene data show CDR1 as SGHRS and CDR2 as YFSETQ. The CDR3 length is 14 residues. Trimming cost V 4 bases and J 4 bases; bases outside gene matches: 6. The CDR3 nucleotides are TGCGCCAGCAGCGTGACAGGGGAATCCTATGGCTACACCTTC. Amino acids: CASSVTGESYGYTF.

The rearrangement links TRBV30 to TRBJ2-5, with no clear D. Germline V gene lookup returns CDR1 GTSNPN and CDR2 SVGIG (reference sequence). The CDR3 has 13 residues. In nucleotides, the CDR3 is TGTGCTGCCTTCCTCGTCTCAGAAGAGACCCAGTACTTC. This translates into CAAFLVSEETQYF.

In its sample, this clone was seen a few times. This CDR3 is CASSGTPAGELFF. The DNA of the CDR3 is TGTGCCAGCAGCGGAACCCCAGCCGGGGAGCTGTTTTTT. The V call is TRBV9, the J call TRBJ2-2; D ambiguous. The CDR3 totals 13 residues. Looked up from germline, CDR1 is SGDLS and CDR2 is YYNGEE. Trimming stripped 3 bases from V and 6 bases from J, with 9 bases between.

This rearrangement joins TRBV24-1 to TRBJ1-1; D not resolved. Germline CDR1 and CDR2: KGHDR and SFDVKD. The CDR3 runs 12 residues. V lost 6 bases to trimming and J lost 0 bases, with 4 bases between them. The CDR3 is CATSSMNTEAFF. For the CDR3, the DNA is TGTGCCACCAGTAGCATGAACACTGAAGCTTTCTTT.

This sequence joins TRBV6-1 and TRBJ1-6, with 8 nucleotides matching TRBD1. CDR1 is MNHNS, CDR2 SASEGT, per germline. J gave up 7 bases and V 0 bases, and 8 bases lay outside the gene matches. This CDR3 spans 17 amino acids. The CDR3 is CASSEAGQGSLNSPLHF. CDR3 nucleotide sequence: TGTGCCAGCAGTGAAGCCGGACAGGGATCTTTGAATTCACCCCTCCACTTT.

This clone came up a few times. The chain uses TRBV18 and TRBJ1-6, with no clear D. CDR3 length: 14 amino acids. Trimming cost V 2 bases and J 8 bases, with 10 bases left between them. Germline CDR1 KGHSH, CDR2 LQKENI. This CDR3 is CASSPNRADSPLHF. The CDR3 DNA reads TGTGCCAGCTCACCAAACAGAGCGGATTCACCCCTCCACTTT. Looking up the rest from reference TRBV18 and TRBJ1-6 gives the full variable domain: NAGVMQNPRHLVRRRGQEARLRCSPMKGHSHVYWYRQLPEEGLKFMVYLQKENIIDESGMPKERFSAEFPKEGPSILRIQQVVRGDSAAYFCASSPNRADSPLHFGNGTRLTVT.

The CDR3 loop is CASSARGNEQYF. In DNA form, the CDR3 reads TGCGCCAGCAGTGCTCGGGGGAACGAGCAGTACTTC. The rearrangement uses TRBV5-1 and TRBJ2-7; tentatively, D is TRBD2 (6 bases). The V end was cut by 5 bases, the J end by 5 bases, with 11 bases between. Germline CDR1 reads SGHRS; CDR2 reads YFSETQ. CDR3 length: 12 amino acids.